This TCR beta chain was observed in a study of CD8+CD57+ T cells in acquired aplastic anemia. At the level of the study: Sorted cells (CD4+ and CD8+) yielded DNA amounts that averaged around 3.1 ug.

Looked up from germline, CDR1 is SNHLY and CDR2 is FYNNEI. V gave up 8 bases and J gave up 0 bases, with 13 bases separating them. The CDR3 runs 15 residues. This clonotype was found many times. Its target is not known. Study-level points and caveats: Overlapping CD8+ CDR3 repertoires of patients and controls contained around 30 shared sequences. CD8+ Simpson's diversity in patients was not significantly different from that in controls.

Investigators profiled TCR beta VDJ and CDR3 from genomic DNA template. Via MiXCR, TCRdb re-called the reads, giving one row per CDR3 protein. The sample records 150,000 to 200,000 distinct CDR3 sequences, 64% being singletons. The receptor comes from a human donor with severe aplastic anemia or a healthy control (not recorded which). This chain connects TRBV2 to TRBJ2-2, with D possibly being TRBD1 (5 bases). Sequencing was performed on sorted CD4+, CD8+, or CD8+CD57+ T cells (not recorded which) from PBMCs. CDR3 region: CASCNAGTNTGELFF. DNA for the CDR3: TGTGCCAGCTGTAACGCAGGGACGAACACCGGGGAGCTGTTTTTT.